What follows is one T cell receptor (beta chain) and its context. The sample comes from a study of blood T cell repertoires in COVID-19. Trimming cost V 4 bases and J 0 bases; bases outside gene matches: 10. The CDR3 has 16 residues. The germline gives CDR1 SGHRS, CDR2 YFSETQ. Only in-frame clones appear in the TCRdb table, and some are missing; sequencing was by immunoSEQ multiplex PCR. The table has roughly 260,000 clones, about 93% seen once. The source material was PBMCs or T cells enriched from blood (not recorded which). This receptor was identified in a woman aged 18-29 years who had recovered from COVID-19. This chain links TRBV5-1 with TRBJ2-7, with TRBD2 matching over 7 bases. DNA of the CDR3: TGCGCCAGCAGCCACACCCGGTCTAGCGGCTCCTACGAGCAGTACTTC. Its protein product is CASSHTRSSGSYEQYF.